This TCR beta chain derives from a study of regulatory T cells in long-lasting Graves disease (dated by TCRdb to the early 2020s). About the investigation overall: Antithyroid drugs had been taken for less than 3 months by newly diagnosed Graves' disease patients. Persistent Graves' disease patients were compared with newly diagnosed Graves' disease patients by peripheral blood TCR sequencing and RNA sequencing. TCR sequencing covered around 13 persistent and around 20 newly diagnosed Graves' disease patients, 33 samples in total. The study was conducted in China and was registered as a clinical trial.

The time point label corresponds to: newly diagnosed GD, antithyroid drugs for less than 3 months. RNA was extracted from PBMCs in TRIzol for both TCR sequencing and RNA sequencing. Graves' disease was diagnosed according to American Thyroid Association guidelines. Patients were recruited from an endocrinology department in Xi'an, China. From each patient, around 9 milliliters of peripheral blood was collected into an EDTA anticoagulant tube. Ficoll Paque Plus density gradient separation was used to isolate PBMCs, and no further T cell sorting was performed. An Agilent 2100 Bioanalyzer and agarose gel were used to check RNA quality, and a NanoDrop 2000 was used to measure RNA concentration. Here is what the overall study found, with its caveats: Sequencing and analysis were limited to the TCR beta chain. Lower TCR Shannon entropy and fewer highly expanded clones were observed in persistent Graves' disease patients than in newly diagnosed patients, which suggested clonal expansion. Preferential use of TRBV28, TRBJ1-2 and TRBJ2-5 was observed in persistent disease, whereas TRBV20-1 and TRBJ2-1 were favored in newly diagnosed disease. As a limitation, the authors acknowledged that the small sample size may reduce accuracy. Patients with persistent disease shared more public clonotypes (about 2,500) than newly diagnosed patients did (about 1,000). Only peripheral blood was studied, because thyroid tissue, the primary lesion, was inaccessible.

This clonotype appeared many times. The antigen it binds to is not known. No quality values exist for individual bases; no much larger clone is one base distant. V is shortened by 7 bases, J by 1 base, and the region joining them spans 7 bases. Taken from cysteine to phenylalanine, the CDR3 has 12 residues. Only the CDR3 DNA stays, 36 bases, in frame from base 1. The germline V gene gives CDR1 as SNHLY and CDR2 as FYNNEI. Libraries were constructed by multiplex PCR. For sequencing, an Illumina HiSeq 4000 was employed. CDR3 regions were amplified by Arm-PCR with iRepertoire HTBI primers to construct TCR beta libraries. Before sequencing, the PCR products underwent gel purification. Concerning the study's data processing: Gene usage analysis of CDR3 amino acid clonotypes relied on the roughly 60 TRBV and about 13 TRBJ segments identified across samples. Filtered high-quality paired reads were merged into contigs using COPE and FqMerger. BLAST was used to align contigs to the IMGT TRBV, TRBD and TRBJ reference genes, and CDR3 was defined following IMGT. Any clonotype with a frequency above 0.1% was classified as a highly expanded clone. Repertoire diversity was measured by Shannon entropy, and V-J evenness by the Gini coefficient. Public clonotypes were defined as clonotypes shared by more than one individual. The public reads were quality trimmed at Q25 with fastp and then assembled into clones with MiXCR by TCRdb, keeping productive beta chains. Each entry merges the rows of one CDR3 protein and shows their most common DNA and genes. It is TCRdb's table, rather than the study itself, that gives the V and J calls and clone size. For this sample the table gives 510,000 or so distinct CDR3 sequences, of which approximately 12% were detected only once. The ten top clones hold more than 8% of the sample.

These same data were also listed under a study on T cells in Graves' hyperthyroidism and ophthalmopathy. As that second study puts it: Stable Graves' hyperthyroidism was defined as no progression to ophthalmopathy during 18 months of follow-up. Hyperthyroidism patients were newly diagnosed, had a disease duration of under 2 months, and were aged 18 to 65 years. Any patient with an uncontrolled infection, another autoimmune disease, pregnancy or lactation was excluded. Diagnoses were established on the basis of clinical symptoms, serum thyroxine and TRAb, thyroid ultrasound, and orbital computed tomography. For the first round of RT-PCR on the TCR CDR3, the HTBI primer set was used together with the Qiagen OneStep RT-PCR kit. Most expanded thyroid clonotypes (frequency above 0.001) were also detected in blood, suggesting blood repertoires may reflect thyroid immune responses. In cross-validation, a model built on a 13 V-J signature told ophthalmopathy apart from stable hyperthyroidism with 87.88% sensitivity and around 84% specificity, and in testing the same model reached 80%/75%. During validation, the model predicted progression to ophthalmopathy a median of approximately 7 months ahead of onset, with around 71% sensitivity and around 73% specificity. To identify distinguishing TCR V-J signatures, a discovery cohort of around 100 patients was used, comprising under 45 with Graves' ophthalmopathy and around 60 with stable Graves' hyperthyroidism. Whether ophthalmopathy could be predicted prospectively was tested in an independent validation cohort made up of about 20 hyperthyroidism patients plus 17 patients who later progressed to ophthalmopathy. The 85 to 100 discovery patients were randomly split 7:3 into training and test sets. In addition, the study compared T-cell repertoires in thyroid tissue and in blood from about 6 Graves' hyperthyroidism patients. Once sampling was done, hyperthyroidism patients were given methimazole at a starting dose of 30 mg daily, whereas ophthalmopathy patients were given high-dose intravenous methylprednisolone. Libraries were constructed in a second round of multiplex PCR, after which size selection and purification were performed. Sequencing of the libraries was done on an Illumina HiSeq2000 using paired-end 100 bp reads. SOAPnuke was used to process the raw data, throwing out any read that contained adapters or uncalled bases, had a mean Phred below 15, or lacked an exact constant-primer or identifier match. High-quality paired reads were merged using COPE v1.2.5, and each unique nucleotide sequence was defined as a clonotype. Clonotypes were aligned to IMGT TRBV, TRBD and TRBJ reference segments using MiTCR v1.1. Only V-J combinations with frequency above 0.0001, covering about 99% of repertoires, were analysed. A TCS score was defined as the ratio of F50 (clonal expansion) to E x V (chaos), with BLOSUM62-based TCRdist applied between CDR3 peptides within each V-J. Welch's t-statistics and random forest reduced just over 500 V-J features to about 13, which were used in a naive Bayes classifier (R e1071). Sample size was not statistically predetermined, and blinding of investigators to group allocation was not performed. TCR Vbeta CDR3 sequencing of fewer than 150 peripheral blood samples (roughly 43 ophthalmopathy, over 70 hyperthyroidism and roughly 17 progressor patients) is reported in the paper.

This receptor chain uses TRBV2 and TRBJ2-5; no D segment can be confidently identified. The source of this sequence is a woman younger than 45 with Graves disease. Donor details come from another sample of the same person, matched by shared clones. Source: peripheral blood mononuclear cells (PBMCs), taken at new diagnosis, from a patient treated with antithyroid drugs. The base sequence is TGTGCCAGCATCCGAGGCCAAGAGACCCAGTACTTC. The resulting protein is CASIRGQETQYF.